The TCR beta chain described here comes from a study of blood T cell repertoires in COVID-19. Study in general: T cells, B-cell-depleted T cells, or PBMCs supplied cDNA or gDNA.

There are 13 residues in the CDR3. Trimming shortened V by 2 bases and J by 3 bases, and 8 bases separated the two germline ends. Germline CDR1 and CDR2: MNHEY and SVGEGT. The method was immunoSEQ multiplex PCR; TCRdb's version includes in-frame clones alone and lacks a portion of them. The sample holds some 23,000 clones, 75% to 90% seen once. This receptor was identified in a woman at least 80 years old with acute or convalescent COVID-19. The chain is built from TRBV6-2 or TRBV6-3 and TRBJ2-7; D is possibly TRBD1 (6 bases). Source material: peripheral blood. The CDR3 DNA reads TGTGCCAGCAGTTACATCAGGGGCTACGAGCAGTACTTC. It specifies CASSYIRGYEQYF.